These 14 T cell receptor beta chains were all obtained from the same sample, sequenced in a study of cytomegalovirus exposure and HLA in healthy donors. The PCR used 60 Vbeta and 13 Jbeta primers. Libraries were prepared by immunoSEQ multiplex PCR; TCRdb keeps only in-frame clonotypes and omits some of them. The sample carries about 150,000 clones, 70% to 90% recorded once. The material sequenced was PBMCs. Source of these receptors: a woman younger than 35 in good health and CMV-seronegative.

J is TRBJ1-6 and V is TRBV4-2; D possibly corresponds to TRBD1 (5 bases). The V gene's germline CDR1 is LGHNA and CDR2 YNFKEQ. The CDR3 contains 16 residues. The germline V and J ends were trimmed by 8 bases and 6 bases, with 20 bases remaining between them. CDR3 region: CASGHLAGHFNSPLHF. The CDR3 nucleotides read TGTGCCAGCGGACACCTTGCCGGACATTTTAATTCACCCCTCCACTTT.

The chain joins TRBV14 to TRBJ1-5; possible D gene TRBD1, 6 bases. Per germline, CDR1 SGHDN and CDR2 FVKESK. CDR3 length: 17 amino acids. The germline V and J ends were trimmed by 1 base and 0 bases, with 13 bases remaining between them. The CDR3 DNA sequence: TGTGCCAGCAGCCAAGGAGCAGGGGCCTATAGCAATCAGCCCCAGCATTTT. Amino acid sequence: CASSQGAGAYSNQPQHF.

This clone was counted only a few times. The V gene is TRBV4-1, the J gene TRBJ2-1, with 8 bases that match TRBD1. The germline CDR1 and CDR2 sequences are MGHRA and YSYEKL. V shed 1 base, J shed 15 bases, and the junction held 11 bases outside the gene matches. The CDR3 is 14 residues long. CDR3 coding DNA: TGCGCCAGCAGCCAAGCTCGGGGCGGGACAGGTTGGTTCTTC. Translation: CASSQARGGTGWFF.

The CDR3 protein is CASSSGGTAGFINYGYTF. The DNA of the CDR3 is TGTGCCAGTAGTAGTGGCGGGACTGCTGGCTTTATTAACTATGGCTACACCTTC. The V gene is TRBV19, the J gene TRBJ1-2; weak D call: TRBD1 (5 bases). Germline CDR1 reads LNHDA; CDR2 reads SQIVND (reference sequence). This CDR3 is built from 18 residues. V shed 4 bases and J shed 1 base, with 22 bases lying between them. Using reference TRBV19 and TRBJ1-2 for the parts outside the CDR3, the full variable domain is DGGITQSPKYLFRKEGQNVTLSCEQNLNHDAMYWYRQDPGQGLRLIYYSQIVNDFQKGDIAEGYSVSREKKESFPLTVTSAQKNPTAFYLCASSSGGTAGFINYGYTFGSGTRLTVV.

This chain joins TRBV28 and TRBJ2-5; 10 bases are shared with TRBD1. V lost 1 base, J lost 3 bases, and 2 bases stayed unmatched. CDR1 is MDHEN and CDR2 is SYDVKM in the germline V gene. The CDR3 is 15 residues long. The CDR3 sequence: CASSLFGTGEETQYF. CDR3 bases: TGTGCCAGCAGTTTATTCGGGACAGGGGAAGAGACCCAGTACTTC.

The V gene is TRBV18, the J gene TRBJ2-1, with D unclear. The CDR3 is 13 amino acids. V shed 3 bases and J shed 4 bases, with 7 bases lying between them. Germline-derived CDR1 and CDR2 are KGHSH and LQKENI. The CDR3 nucleotides read TGTGCCAGCTCACCTGCGAATTACAATGAGCAGTTCTTC. As protein: CASSPANYNEQFF.

This clone was counted a single time. Written as DNA, the CDR3 is TGTGCCAGCAGCGTAGGCAGGGGCTCCTACGAGCAGTACTTC. Its protein is CASSVGRGSYEQYF. The gene calls are TRBV9 and TRBJ2-7; TRBD1 is a possible D gene (6 bases). This CDR3 is 14 amino acids long. V shed 0 bases and J shed 0 bases, with 7 bases lying between them. Germline V CDR1 and CDR2: SGDLS, YYNGEE.

The chain joins TRBV10-2 to TRBJ2-2, with TRBD2 matching 9 bases. Unmatched junction bases numbered 5, after V lost 5 bases and J lost 4 bases. The germline gives CDR1 WSHSY, CDR2 SAAADI. The CDR3 has 15 residues. The CDR3, as DNA: TGCGCCAGCAGTCCTAGCGGGGTAGGCACCGGGGAGCTGTTTTTT. Its translation is CASSPSGVGTGELFF.

This clone was counted once. This chain uses TRBV9 with TRBJ1-4, with a tentative D call TRBD1 (5 bases). Deletions cut 2 bases from V and 6 bases from J, with 17 bases between. Germline CDR1 is SGDLS and CDR2 is YYNGEE. The CDR3 extends over 16 amino acids. The CDR3 nucleotides are TGTGCCAGCAGCGTCTCATTCGGGGCGGGGGATGAAAAACTGTTTTTT. Its protein product is CASSVSFGAGDEKLFF.

The chain combines TRBV5-6 with TRBJ1-4; TRBD1 matches 7 bases. Germline V gene sequence: CDR1 SGHDT, CDR2 YYEEEE. Germline trimming cut 0 bases from V and 6 bases from J; bases unmatched to any gene: 8. There are 16 residues in the CDR3. The chain's CDR3 is CASSLAKTGTDEKLFF. The CDR3 nucleotides read TGTGCCAGCAGCTTGGCCAAGACAGGGACGGATGAAAAACTGTTTTTT. The variable domain in full, with the rest retrieved from reference TRBV5-6 and TRBJ1-4, is DAGVTQSPTHLIKTRGQQVTLRCSPKSGHDTVSWYQQALGQGPQFIFQYYEEEERQRGNFPDRFSGHQFPNYSSELNVNALLLGDSALYLCASSLAKTGTDEKLFFGSGTQLSVL.

The chain joins TRBV2 to TRBJ2-5, with TRBD2 as a possible D gene (6 bases). The CDR3 runs 14 residues. The V and J ends lost 1 base and 7 bases respectively, with 13 bases between them. Germline CDR1 is SNHLY and CDR2 is FYNNEI. The CDR3 DNA reads TGTGCCAGCAGTGAAGGGGGGTCAGCGGGGACCCAGTACTTC. The encoded protein is CASSEGGSAGTQYF.

The chain uses TRBV7-8 and TRBJ2-3, with TRBD2 identical over 7 bases. Trimming took 3 bases from V and 1 from J; bases not matched to a gene: 7. This CDR3 is built from 16 residues. Germline V CDR1 and CDR2: SGHVS, FQNEAQ. In DNA form, the CDR3 reads TGTGCCAGCAGCTTGGCGGCGGGGGAGGGCACAGATACGCAGTATTTT. Translated: CASSLAAGEGTDTQYF. The complete variable domain, with remaining parts taken from reference TRBV7-8 and TRBJ2-3, reads GAGVSQSPRYKVAKRGQDVALRCDPISGHVSLFWYQQALGQGPEFLTYFQNEAQLDKSGLPSDRFFAERPEGSVSTLKIQRTQQEDSAVYLCASSLAAGEGTDTQYFGPGTRLTVL.

This rearrangement joins TRBV18 to TRBJ2-7; 9 bases agree with TRBD1. Germline CDR1 reads KGHSH; CDR2 reads LQKENI. V trimming: 1 base; J trimming: 4 bases; junction bases outside the gene matches: 2. The CDR3 extends over 14 amino acids. The CDR3 sequence is CASSPQTGGYEQYF. In DNA form, the CDR3 reads TGTGCCAGCTCACCACAGACAGGGGGATACGAGCAGTACTTC.

This chain links TRBV19 with TRBJ2-7, with D tentatively TRBD1 (7 bases). Trimming left V 7 bases short and J 2 bases short, with 18 bases between. From germline, CDR1 is LNHDA and CDR2 SQIVND (reference sequence). This CDR3 is built from 15 residues. The CDR3 DNA reads as TGTGCCAGTATGGAGGGGGCAGGATCAACCTACGAGCAGTACTTC. Translated: CASMEGAGSTYEQYF.